This is a list of T cell receptor beta chains from one sample in a study of early T cells in non-severe SARS-CoV-2 infection. Each CDR3 protein gets one entry after TCRdb re-called the 5' RACE reads with MiXCR. The repertoire consists of 40,000 to 60,000 distinct CDR3 sequences, with about 4% occurring once and the leading ten covering roughly 6%. Sequencing used whole blood. The receptor set was obtained from an adult who was a healthcare worker with PCR-confirmed SARS-CoV-2 infection or an uninfected control (not recorded which). CDR3s include the opening cysteine and the closing phenylalanine or tryptophan.

TRBJ2-3 | TRBV7-9 | CASSLQGGTDTQYF
TRBJ1-6 | TRBV5-1 | CASSLGPNSPLHF
TRBJ1-1 | TRBV20-1 | CSASRNQAFF
TRBJ2-7 | TRBV14 | CASSQLAGGRYEQYF
TRBJ2-7 | TRBV5-6 | CASSLWGAEQYF
TRBJ2-1 | TRBV7-3 | CASSSRGGNEQFF
TRBJ2-2 | TRBV27 | CASRPEGASGNTGELFF
TRBJ2-2 | TRBV15 | CATSRVIPTGELFF
TRBJ2-2 | TRBV5-1 | CASAEENTGELFF
TRBJ2-7 | TRBV3-1 | CASSHAQFPARDEQYF
TRBJ1-2 | TRBV7-3 | CASSPGGGLNYGYTF
TRBJ1-6 | TRBV20-1 | CSARDPRGGSPLHF
TRBJ1-1 | TRBV10-3 | CAIGGQGFTEAFF
TRBJ2-2 | TRBV10-3 | CAISADSSTGELFF
TRBJ2-1 | TRBV4-3 | CASSHRAATYNEQFF
TRBJ2-7 | TRBV3-1 | CASSQQRPGYEQYF
TRBJ1-2 | TRBV30 | CAWSVPGSYYGYTF
TRBJ2-1 | TRBV20-1 | CSPWNNEQFF
TRBJ2-7 | TRBV7-9 | CASSSGQTFSYEQYF
TRBJ2-3 | TRBV5-1 | CASRRDWLASGGRTSTDTQYF
TRBJ2-1 | TRBV19 | CASSPDGSSYNEQFF
TRBJ1-2 | TRBV3-1 | CASSGTAGYGYTF
TRBJ1-4 | TRBV10-3 | CAISESKRAGQGEKLFF
TRBJ2-5 | TRBV7-2 | CASGVAGGGETQYF
TRBJ2-3 | TRBV19 | CASSPLRLGTDTQYF
TRBJ2-7 | TRBV7-3 | CASRNRTGNDYEQYF
TRBJ1-1 | TRBV27 | CASSLSWSPGRAFF
TRBJ1-1 | TRBV11-2 | CASSSQGPTEAFF
TRBJ1-1 | TRBV29-1 | CSVNRALNTEAFF
TRBJ2-7 | TRBV5-6 | CASSPLARYSYEQYF
TRBJ1-1 | TRBV30 | CAWRGQPNTEAFF
TRBJ2-1 | TRBV11-2 | CASSLAGGEYNEQFF
TRBJ2-4 | TRBV6-5 | CASSNPPGLAKNIQYF
TRBJ1-2 | TRBV30 | CACYSTGAPGGYTF
TRBJ2-3 | TRBV12-3/TRBV12-4 | CASSLALRGGDTQYF
TRBJ2-3 | TRBV7-2 | CASSLDRGPGTDTQYF
TRBJ1-1 | TRBV29-1 | CSVGLPGNTEAFF
TRBJ2-7 | TRBV20-1 | CSAGRDRLSSYEQYF
TRBJ1-6 | TRBV7-2 | CASSLDSRDRGRSPLHF
TRBJ2-1 | TRBV7-2 | CASSLIAGTGNEQFF
TRBJ2-3 | TRBV6-6 | CASSTEGREGDTQYF